This is a list of T cell receptor beta chains from one sample in a study of Graves' ophthalmopathy and Graves' hyperthyroidism. TCRdb analysed the multiplex PCR reads with MiXCR anew, one entry per CDR3 protein. Of about 700,000 distinct CDR3 sequences in the sample, over 40% were seen once. Sequencing was carried out using peripheral blood. The receptors here all came from an adult man with Graves' ophthalmopathy. The CDR3 runs from the conserved cysteine through the conserved F or W. D genes are given only for firm matches. Clone size, where shown, is once, few, many, or a class for clones that have expanded.

J gene: TRBJ1-4
V gene: TRBV10-3
D gene: .
CDR3 length: 13
clone size: .
CDR3 protein: CASSVRGNEKLFF
CDR3 DNA: TGTGCCAGCAGCGTGAGGGGGAATGAAAAACTGTTTTTT

J gene: TRBJ1-4
V gene: TRBV12-3/TRBV12-4
D gene: .
CDR3 length: 15
clone size: .
CDR3 protein: CASSGGGGVYEKLFF
CDR3 DNA: TGTGCCAGCAGTGGAGGAGGGGGTGTTTACGAAAAACTGTTTTTT

J gene: TRBJ2-5
V gene: TRBV10-3
D gene: TRBD2
CDR3 length: 14
clone size: .
CDR3 protein: CAIGVGGGEETQYF
CDR3 DNA: TGTGCCATCGGGGTCGGGGGGGGAGAAGAGACCCAGTACTTC

J gene: TRBJ2-1
V gene: TRBV20-1
D gene: .
CDR3 length: 12
clone size: .
CDR3 protein: CSATLGHNEQFF
CDR3 DNA: TGCAGTGCTACCCTGGGGCACAATGAGCAGTTCTTC

J gene: TRBJ1-2
V gene: TRBV24-1
D gene: TRBD1
CDR3 length: 14
clone size: .
CDR3 protein: CATSDSDRGGGYTF
CDR3 DNA: TGTGCCACCAGTGATTCCGACAGGGGAGGCGGCTACACCTTC

J gene: TRBJ1-1
V gene: TRBV5-1
D gene: .
CDR3 length: 13
clone size: few
CDR3 protein: CASSLVGLSEAFF
CDR3 DNA: TGCGCCAGCAGCTTGGTAGGGTTGAGTGAAGCTTTCTTT

J gene: TRBJ1-1
V gene: TRBV20-1
D gene: TRBD1
CDR3 length: 13
clone size: few
CDR3 protein: CSAGGQTNTEAFF
CDR3 DNA: TGCAGTGCTGGGGGACAGACAAACACTGAAGCTTTCTTT

J gene: TRBJ1-5
V gene: TRBV20-1
D gene: .
CDR3 length: 13
clone size: many
CDR3 protein: CSARYRSNQPQHF
CDR3 DNA: TGCAGTGCTAGATACCGGAGCAATCAGCCCCAGCATTTT

J gene: TRBJ1-1
V gene: TRBV11-2
D gene: TRBD1
CDR3 length: 16
clone size: many
CDR3 protein: CASSLGTGFVNTEAFF
CDR3 DNA: TGTGCCAGCAGCTTAGGGACAGGCTTCGTGAACACTGAAGCTTTCTTT

J gene: TRBJ1-5
V gene: TRBV6-6
D gene: .
CDR3 length: 16
clone size: many
CDR3 protein: CASSYAPGQRNQPQHF
CDR3 DNA: TGTGCCAGCAGTTACGCCCCCGGGCAGCGCAATCAGCCCCAGCATTTT

J gene: TRBJ2-5
V gene: TRBV29-1
D gene: TRBD2
CDR3 length: 15
clone size: many
CDR3 protein: CSVELGTKRGETQYF
CDR3 DNA: TGCAGCGTTGAACTCGGGACTAAAAGGGGAGAGACCCAGTACTTC

J gene: TRBJ1-4
V gene: TRBV7-9
D gene: .
CDR3 length: 14
clone size: .
CDR3 protein: CASSRGAVDEKLFF
CDR3 DNA: TGTGCCAGCAGTCGGGGGGCCGTCGATGAAAAACTGTTTTTT

J gene: TRBJ1-6
V gene: TRBV10-3
D gene: .
CDR3 length: 15
clone size: .
CDR3 protein: CAISEWQDSNSPLHF
CDR3 DNA: TGTGCCATCAGTGAGTGGCAGGACAGCAATTCACCCCTCCACTTT

J gene: TRBJ2-7
V gene: TRBV7-2
D gene: .
CDR3 length: 15
clone size: many
CDR3 protein: CASSLATGAAYEQYF
CDR3 DNA: TGTGCCAGCAGCTTAGCCACAGGTGCCGCCTACGAGCAGTACTTC

J gene: TRBJ1-6
V gene: TRBV25-1
D gene: .
CDR3 length: 15
clone size: once
CDR3 protein: CASSDPSAYNSPLHF
CDR3 DNA: TGTGCCAGCAGTGACCCCTCAGCCTATAATTCACCCCTCCACTTT

J gene: TRBJ1-2
V gene: TRBV2
D gene: .
CDR3 length: 13
clone size: many
CDR3 protein: CASSYWGDYGYTF
CDR3 DNA: TGTGCCAGCAGTTACTGGGGGGACTATGGCTACACCTTC

J gene: TRBJ1-1
V gene: TRBV5-4
D gene: .
CDR3 length: 14
clone size: few
CDR3 protein: CASSRPQGNTEAFF
CDR3 DNA: TGTGCCAGCAGCCGCCCACAGGGGAACACTGAAGCTTTCTTT

J gene: TRBJ1-5
V gene: TRBV11-2
D gene: TRBD1
CDR3 length: 15
clone size: .
CDR3 protein: CASSLLGTGEQPQHF
CDR3 DNA: TGTGCCAGCAGCTTATTAGGGACAGGGGAACAGCCCCAGCATTTT

J gene: TRBJ1-1
V gene: TRBV5-4
D gene: .
CDR3 length: 16
clone size: .
CDR3 protein: CASSLGGGRMNTEAFF
CDR3 DNA: TGTGCCAGCAGCTTGGGAGGGGGAAGAATGAACACTGAAGCTTTCTTT

J gene: TRBJ1-4
V gene: TRBV19
D gene: .
CDR3 length: 14
clone size: .
CDR3 protein: CASSQPPDNEKLFF
CDR3 DNA: TGTGCCAGCAGTCAGCCCCCGGACAATGAAAAACTGTTTTTT

J gene: TRBJ1-5
V gene: TRBV15
D gene: .
CDR3 length: 16
clone size: .
CDR3 protein: CAWSRSLGRSNQPQHF
CDR3 DNA: TGTGCCTGGAGTCGGTCCCTTGGGAGGAGCAATCAGCCCCAGCATTTT

J gene: TRBJ1-2
V gene: TRBV19
D gene: TRBD1
CDR3 length: 16
clone size: many
CDR3 protein: CASSTSFRDRGHGYTF
CDR3 DNA: TGTGCCAGTAGTACCTCGTTCCGGGACAGGGGCCATGGCTACACCTTC

J gene: TRBJ1-2
V gene: TRBV20-1
D gene: .
CDR3 length: 14
clone size: once
CDR3 protein: CSATGTSAGYGYTF
CDR3 DNA: TGCAGTGCCACCGGGACTAGCGCAGGCTATGGCTACACCTTC

J gene: TRBJ1-1
V gene: TRBV4-1
D gene: .
CDR3 length: 14
clone size: few
CDR3 protein: CASSRKGTNTEAFF
CDR3 DNA: TGCGCCAGCAGCCGCAAGGGGACGAACACTGAAGCTTTCTTT

J gene: TRBJ1-3
V gene: TRBV3-1
D gene: .
CDR3 length: 15
clone size: .
CDR3 protein: CASSQDHISGNTIYF
CDR3 DNA: TGTGCCAGCAGCCAAGATCATATCTCTGGAAACACCATATATTTT

J gene: TRBJ2-2
V gene: TRBV2
D gene: TRBD1
CDR3 length: 17
clone size: .
CDR3 protein: CASSAEGARGSIGELFF
CDR3 DNA: TGTGCCAGCAGTGCTGAGGGGGCACGGGGCTCTATCGGGGAGCTGTTTTTT

J gene: TRBJ2-2
V gene: TRBV9
D gene: .
CDR3 length: 15
clone size: .
CDR3 protein: CASTPGGAGTGELFF
CDR3 DNA: TGTGCCAGCACGCCCGGGGGCGCAGGCACCGGGGAGCTGTTTTTT

J gene: TRBJ1-5
V gene: TRBV5-4
D gene: .
CDR3 length: 14
clone size: .
CDR3 protein: CASSETSGGAYEHF
CDR3 DNA: TGTGCCAGCAGCGAGACTAGCGGGGGGGCCTACGAGCATTTT

J gene: TRBJ1-4
V gene: TRBV7-2
D gene: .
CDR3 length: 14
clone size: many
CDR3 protein: CASSLDQGNEKLFF
CDR3 DNA: TGTGCCAGCAGCTTAGATCAGGGCAATGAAAAACTGTTTTTT

J gene: TRBJ1-1
V gene: TRBV7-9
D gene: TRBD1
CDR3 length: 14
clone size: .
CDR3 protein: CASSWTGALTEASF
CDR3 DNA: TGTGCCAGCAGCTGGACAGGGGCACTCACTGAAGCTTCCTTT

J gene: TRBJ2-6
V gene: TRBV6-1
D gene: .
CDR3 length: 14
clone size: .
CDR3 protein: CASSLASGANVLAF
CDR3 DNA: TGTGCCAGCAGTCTGGCCTCTGGGGCCAACGTCCTGGCTTTC

J gene: TRBJ2-1
V gene: TRBV2
D gene: .
CDR3 length: 12
clone size: many
CDR3 protein: CASNRGNNEQFF
CDR3 DNA: TGTGCCAGCAACCGGGGGAACAATGAGCAGTTCTTC

J gene: TRBJ2-5
V gene: TRBV2
D gene: .
CDR3 length: 14
clone size: many
CDR3 protein: CASRWTDSKETQYF
CDR3 DNA: TGTGCCAGCAGGTGGACTGATAGTAAAGAGACCCAGTACTTC

J gene: TRBJ2-2
V gene: TRBV6-5
D gene: TRBD2
CDR3 length: 15
clone size: .
CDR3 protein: CASSEAGLWNGELFF
CDR3 DNA: TGTGCCAGCAGTGAAGCGGGGTTATGGAACGGGGAGCTGTTTTTT

J gene: TRBJ2-7
V gene: TRBV2
D gene: .
CDR3 length: 15
clone size: many
CDR3 protein: CASSLPYHENYEQYF
CDR3 DNA: TGTGCCAGCAGTCTACCCTATCACGAGAACTACGAGCAGTACTTC

J gene: TRBJ2-2
V gene: TRBV11-2
D gene: .
CDR3 length: 14
clone size: few
CDR3 protein: CASSLLRGDWELFF
CDR3 DNA: TGTGCCAGCAGCCTCTTAAGGGGGGACTGGGAGCTGTTTTTT

J gene: TRBJ2-7
V gene: TRBV5-5
D gene: TRBD1
CDR3 length: 14
clone size: many
CDR3 protein: CASSFRDRGYEQYF
CDR3 DNA: TGTGCCAGCAGCTTCAGGGACAGGGGCTACGAGCAGTACTTC